This T cell receptor (beta chain) stems from a study of T cell changes during pregnancy in multiple sclerosis. Using immunoSEQ multiplex PCR, the repertoire was profiled, and TCRdb retains in-frame clones only, with some absent. There are approximately 70,000 clones in the sample; about 90% occur only once, and around 1.5% lies in the top ten. Sample: peripheral blood, taken in the second trimester of pregnancy. The origin of this receptor is a female donor in good health, enrolled as a control in a pregnancy study.

CDR3 nucleotides: TGTGCCAGCAGTGATACTAGCGGGGGGGGGAACACCGGGGAGCTGTTTTTT. This translates into CASSDTSGGGNTGELFF. V is TRBV6-1 and J is TRBJ2-2, with 13 bases lining up with TRBD2. The junction had 2 bases not matched to a gene; V was cut back by 3 bases and J by 1 base. Germline V lookup: CDR1 MNHNS, CDR2 SASEGT. The CDR3 runs 17 residues.